This T cell receptor (beta chain) originates from a study of blood T cell repertoires in COVID-19. Across the study: Acute and convalescent COVID-19 samples came from the United States, Italy and Spain. From T cells, B-cell-depleted T cells, or PBMCs came the material, which was cDNA or gDNA.

As handled by the study authors: Reference gene primer amplification in the assay estimated nucleated cell counts. This table comes from immunoSEQ multiplex PCR, and its TCRdb copy is limited to in-frame clones, with some not included. V and J calls and clone size come straight from that table; D and trimming were deduced from the DNA. This table holds about 48,000 clones, roughly 84% found once. The sequence was obtained from a woman between 55 and 75 years old with acute or convalescent COVID-19. Sample: peripheral blood.

CDR3 in amino acids: CASSDGLLAGGYNEQFF. DNA of the CDR3: TGTGCCAGTTCCGACGGGTTACTAGCGGGAGGATACAATGAGCAGTTCTTC. The V and J genes are TRBV19 and TRBJ2-1, with 12 bases lining up with TRBD2. This CDR3 is 17 amino acids long. Germline V gene sequence: CDR1 LNHDA, CDR2 SQIVND (reference sequence). V shed 8 bases and J 4 bases; nucleotides not matched to a gene: 12.